This entry lists 22 T cell receptor beta chains sequenced from one sample in a study of blood T cell repertoires in COVID-19. The table came from immunoSEQ multiplex PCR; TCRdb's copy has only in-frame clones and leaves some out. The table records approximately 180,000 clones, 80% to 90% of them present only once. Input material: peripheral blood. These receptors were obtained from a man between 60 and 75 years old with acute or convalescent COVID-19.

CDR3 protein: CASRPLGSNPGELFF. CDR3 nucleotides: TGTGCCAGCAGACCATTAGGGAGTAATCCCGGGGAGCTGTTTTTT. The genes are TRBV27 and TRBJ2-2, with TRBD2 as a possible D gene (5 bases). The germline V and J ends were trimmed by 6 bases and 6 bases, with 17 bases remaining between them. The CDR3 is made up of 15 amino acids. Looked up from germline, CDR1 is MNHEY and CDR2 is SMNVEV (reference sequence).

This clone was counted once. J is TRBJ1-5 and V is TRBV12-3 or TRBV12-4; maybe TRBD1 (6 bases). Trimming took off 2 bases at V and 6 bases at J, with 8 bases between the two ends. The CDR3 is 13 residues long. Here the CDR3 DNA reads TGTGCCAGCAGTTTACAGGGGACTCAGCCCCAGCATTTT. It encodes CASSLQGTQPQHF.

The chain couples TRBV11-3 to TRBJ2-7, with 10 positions matching TRBD1. CDR3 size: 13 residues. V shed 5 bases, J shed 9 bases, and the junction held 7 bases outside the gene matches. Germline V gives CDR1 SGHNT, CDR2 YENEEA. For the CDR3, the DNA is TGTGCCAGCAGCCGGGGGACAGGGGAACGGCAGTACTTC. Residues: CASSRGTGERQYF.

The chain recombines TRBV7-6 with TRBJ2-2; TRBD1 matches at 9 bases. The CDR3 spans 14 residues. CDR1 is SGHVS and CDR2 is FNYEAQ in the germline V gene. J gave up 5 bases and V 5 bases, and 3 bases lay outside the gene matches. CDR3 loop: CASSRGQGTGELFF. In DNA form, the CDR3 reads TGTGCCAGCAGCCGGGGACAGGGAACCGGGGAGCTGTTTTTT. Full variable domain (missing parts from reference TRBV7-6 and TRBJ2-2): GAGVSQSPRYKVTKRGQDVALRCDPISGHVSLYWYRQALGQGPEFLTYFNYEAQQDKSGLPNDRFSAERPEGSISTLTIQRTEQRDSAMYRCASSRGQGTGELFFGEGSRLTVL.

The chain carries TRBV5-4 and TRBJ2-5; 12 nucleotides align to TRBD1. This CDR3 spans 15 amino acids. V dropped 3 bases and J dropped 6; count of bases not matched to a gene: 6. The germline V gene encodes CDR1 SGHNT and CDR2 YYREEE (reference sequence). Written as DNA, the CDR3 is TGTGCCAGCAGCTCCGGGACAGGGGGCAGGAAGACCCAGTACTTC. The encoded protein is CASSSGTGGRKTQYF.

The J gene is TRBJ1-3, the V gene TRBV7-2; D is unresolved. V was shortened by 4 bases and J by 2 bases, with 6 bases between the two germline ends. The V gene's germline CDR1 is SGHTA and CDR2 FQGNSA. The CDR3 is 13 amino acids. The CDR3, as DNA: TGTGCCAGCAGCTCAGGCCCTGGAAACACCATATATTTT. Protein sequence: CASSSGPGNTIYF.

The V gene is TRBV19, the J gene TRBJ1-5; TRBD1 is a possible D gene (5 bases). Germline CDR1 and CDR2: LNHDA and SQIVND (reference sequence). The CDR3 extends over 15 amino acids. V dropped 3 bases and J dropped 6 bases, with 15 bases sitting between them. DNA for the CDR3: TGTGCCAGTAGTATGGATTCCGGGACTCGTCAGCCCCAGCATTTT. Translation gives CASSMDSGTRQPQHF. The full variable domain, with the rest looked up from reference TRBV19 and TRBJ1-5, is DGGITQSPKYLFRKEGQNVTLSCEQNLNHDAMYWYRQDPGQGLRLIYYSQIVNDFQKGDIAEGYSVSREKKESFPLTVTSAQKNPTAFYLCASSMDSGTRQPQHFGDGTRLSIL.

The V gene is TRBV7-9, the J gene TRBJ2-7, with TRBD2 matching 7 bases. The V and J ends lost 1 base and 5 bases, in that order; junction bases with no gene match: 2. Germline V gene sequence: CDR1 SEHNR, CDR2 FQNEAQ (reference sequence). The CDR3 covers 13 residues. This chain's CDR3 is CASSLGSGDEQYF. The CDR3 DNA reads as TGTGCCAGCAGCTTAGGGAGCGGGGACGAGCAGTACTTC.

The chain joins TRBV7-2 to TRBJ1-2; no definite D call. Germline CDR1 is SGHTA and CDR2 is FQGNSA. This CDR3 has 13 residues. The V end was cut by 1 base, the J end by 8 bases, with 11 bases between. The CDR3 sequence: CASSLGLTGGYTF. CDR3 DNA: TGTGCCAGCAGCTTAGGCCTCACGGGGGGCTACACCTTC.

This clone turned up a few times. V is TRBV28 and J is TRBJ1-2; a possible D gene is TRBD1 (6 bases). The CDR3 extends over 14 amino acids. The germline CDR1 and CDR2 sequences are MDHEN and SYDVKM. The V end was cut by 5 bases, the J end by 1 base, with 11 bases between. DNA of the CDR3: TGTGCCAGCAGTGACGGGACAAATAACTATGGCTACACCTTC. Encoded protein: CASSDGTNNYGYTF.

The gene calls are TRBV11-3 and TRBJ2-3; TRBD1 aligns across 7 bases. Germline V gene lookup returns CDR1 SGHNT and CDR2 YENEEA. The CDR3 runs 15 residues. The V gene end was trimmed by 4 bases and the J gene end by 0 bases; junction bases not matched to a gene: 4. DNA of the CDR3: TGTGCCAGCAGCTACAGGGGAGACAGCACAGATACGCAGTATTTT. Residues: CASSYRGDSTDTQYF.

This chain joins TRBV7-3 and TRBJ2-1; 7 bases are shared with TRBD2. The CDR3 covers 15 residues. V trimming: 1 base; J trimming: 9 bases; junction bases outside the gene matches: 9. Germline values: CDR1 SGHTA, CDR2 FQGTGA. CDR3 residues: CASSLRATRESEQFF. The CDR3 nucleotides are TGTGCCAGCAGCTTAAGGGCAACGCGGGAGAGTGAGCAGTTCTTC.

J is TRBJ2-1 and V is TRBV7-6, with TRBD2 identical over 13 bases. The CDR3 is made up of 16 amino acids. V lost 5 bases, J lost 7 bases, and 8 bases stayed unmatched. Germline CDR1 reads SGHVS; CDR2 reads FNYEAQ. The CDR3 region has the DNA TGTGCCAGCAGCCCTCTAACTAGCGGGAGGGGGAATGAGCAGTTCTTC. Amino acid sequence: CASSPLTSGRGNEQFF.

V gene TRBV5-1 combines with J gene TRBJ2-3; perhaps TRBD2 as D (6 bases). The CDR3 is 14 amino acids. Between the trimmed V and J ends, which lost 4 bases and 3 bases, there was a span of 12 bases. CDR1 is SGHRS and CDR2 is YFSETQ in the germline V gene. Here the CDR3 reads CASSTGDLTDTQYF. As DNA, the CDR3 is TGCGCCAGCAGCACCGGGGACTTAACAGATACGCAGTATTTT.

The rearrangement links TRBV27 to TRBJ1-4, with a possible D match to TRBD1 (5 bases). This CDR3 spans 14 amino acids. The V and J ends lost 2 bases and 8 bases respectively, with 12 bases between them. Germline assignment: CDR1 MNHEY and CDR2 SMNVEV (reference sequence). The CDR3 region has the DNA TGTGCCAGCAGTTTAGGTTACCGGGGGGAAAAACTGTTTTTT. It is translated as CASSLGYRGEKLFF.

This clone was detected only a few times. The chain uses TRBV7-9 and TRBJ2-1, with 9 bases lining up with TRBD1. CDR1 and CDR2 from the germline V gene are SEHNR and FQNEAQ (reference sequence). This CDR3 is built from 14 residues. The V segment lost 5 bases and the J segment 7 bases; nucleotides outside the gene matches: 6. CDR3 in DNA: TGTGCCAGCAGCCCGGGACAGGGCTCTAATGAGCAGTTCTTC. Its protein is CASSPGQGSNEQFF. The full variable domain, completed using reference TRBV7-9 and TRBJ2-1, is DTGVSQNPRHKITKRGQNVTFRCDPISEHNRLYWYRQTLGQGPEFLTYFQNEAQLEKSRLLSDRFSAERPKGSFSTLEIQRTEQGDSAMYLCASSPGQGSNEQFFGPGTRLTVL.

The chain employs TRBV28 and TRBJ1-1; 8 nucleotides agree with TRBD1. The germline V gene has CDR1 MDHEN and CDR2 SYDVKM. Losses at the gene ends were 7 bases for V and 2 bases for J; bases not matched to a gene: 6. This CDR3 comprises 14 residues. The CDR3 DNA reads TGTGCCAGCAACCCGACAGGGGTAAACACTGAAGCTTTCTTT. Residues: CASNPTGVNTEAFF.

This chain uses TRBV7-6 with TRBJ1-3, with TRBD1 identical over 11 bases. CDR3 length equals 18 residues. The germline CDR1 and CDR2 sequences are SGHVS and FNYEAQ. V lost 5 bases, J lost 4 bases, and 13 bases stayed unmatched. CDR3 loop: CASSLSGQGEWIGNTIYF. The CDR3 region has the DNA TGTGCCAGCAGCCTCTCGGGACAGGGGGAATGGATAGGAAACACCATATATTTT. The whole variable domain, filled in from reference TRBV7-6 and TRBJ1-3, reads GAGVSQSPRYKVTKRGQDVALRCDPISGHVSLYWYRQALGQGPEFLTYFNYEAQQDKSGLPNDRFSAERPEGSISTLTIQRTEQRDSAMYRCASSLSGQGEWIGNTIYFGEGSWLTVV.

The chain combines TRBV7-2 with TRBJ2-7, with unresolved D. Trimming pared 0 bases from V and 3 bases from J, leaving 6 bases between. The CDR3 length is 13 residues. Germline V CDR1 and CDR2: SGHTA, FQGNSA. CDR3 protein: CASSLASFYEQYF. The CDR3 bases are TGTGCCAGCAGCTTAGCGTCCTTCTACGAGCAGTACTTC.

This clone was seen once. The V call is TRBV18, the J call TRBJ1-1, with 12 bases fitting TRBD1. Germline CDR1 and CDR2: KGHSH and LQKENI. The CDR3 loop spans 14 amino acids. With 4 bases clipped from V and 4 bases from J, the junction kept 1 base outside the gene matches. CDR3 sequence: CASSLGQGATEAFF. As DNA, the CDR3 is TGTGCCAGCTCACTGGGACAGGGGGCCACTGAAGCTTTCTTT.

This chain uses TRBV5-1 with TRBJ2-3; 10 bases are a match to TRBD1. Germline lookup yields CDR1 SGHRS and CDR2 YFSETQ. V lost 4 bases and J lost 2; bases outside the gene matches: 4. The CDR3 is made up of 15 amino acids. This CDR3 reads CASSPGQGPTDTQYF. The CDR3 DNA is TGCGCCAGCAGCCCGGGACAGGGGCCCACAGATACGCAGTATTTT.

The chain is built from TRBV4-3 and TRBJ2-1; TRBD2 matches at 14 bases. The ends lost 0 bases at V and 0 bases at J; junction bases unmatched: 10. In germline, CDR1 is LGHNA, CDR2 YSLEER. The CDR3 length is 21 residues. The DNA for the CDR3 is TGCGCCAGCAGCCAAGACATGACTAGCGGGAGGGCCTTGAGCTCCTACAATGAGCAGTTCTTC. This codes for CASSQDMTSGRALSSYNEQFF.